This T cell receptor beta chain derives from a study of cytomegalovirus exposure and HLA in healthy donors. Study-level findings and limits: Later work associated fewer than 20,000 TCR beta sequences with HLA alleles at 0.05 false discovery rate. It was reported that TCR beta sequences correctly inferred the HLA-A and HLA-B alleles for most subjects.

Of note for this clone: The target antigen is unknown.

The PCR contained 60 Vbeta and 13 Jbeta primers. Clones were read by immunoSEQ multiplex PCR, and TCRdb kept only the in-frame ones, dropping some. This table holds 100,000 to 150,000 clones. The germline V gene encodes CDR1 MNHNS and CDR2 SASEGT. Trimming removed 11 bases from V and 4 bases from J, with 12 bases in between. This CDR3 spans 11 amino acids. The V gene is TRBV6-1, the J gene TRBJ2-7; D remains ambiguous. This clonotype was sampled from a man aged 25 to 40 in good health and CMV-seronegative. The material sequenced was PBMCs. The CDR3 here is CAVRAGYEQYF. CDR3 nucleotide sequence: TGTGCCGTCAGAGCCGGGTACGAGCAGTACTTC.